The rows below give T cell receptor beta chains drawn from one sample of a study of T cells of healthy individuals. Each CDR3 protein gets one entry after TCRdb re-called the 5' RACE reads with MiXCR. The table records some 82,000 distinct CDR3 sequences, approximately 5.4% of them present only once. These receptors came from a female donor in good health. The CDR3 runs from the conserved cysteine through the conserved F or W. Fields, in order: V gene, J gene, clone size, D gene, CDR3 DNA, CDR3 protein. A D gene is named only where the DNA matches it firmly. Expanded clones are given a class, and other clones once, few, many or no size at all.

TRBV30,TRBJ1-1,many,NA,TGTGCCTGGCGGAGGGGAGGCGGGAAGGGCACTGAAGCTTTCTTT,CAWRRGGGKGTEAFF
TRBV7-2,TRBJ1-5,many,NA,TGTGCCAGCAGCTTAGTCCCACGTGGGAGCAATCAGCCCCAGCATTTT,CASSLVPRGSNQPQHF
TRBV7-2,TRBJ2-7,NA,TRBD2,TGTGCCAGCAGCTCTACCGGGGGGATTGACGAGCAGTACTTC,CASSSTGGIDEQYF
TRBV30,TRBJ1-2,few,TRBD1,TGTGCCTGGAGTAGAGGCAGGGGGAACTATGGCTACACCTTC,CAWSRGRGNYGYTF
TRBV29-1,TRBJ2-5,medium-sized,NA,TGCAGCGGGAGGGTAATGCAAGAGACCCAGTACTTC,CSGRVMQETQYF
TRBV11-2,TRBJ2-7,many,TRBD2,TGTGCCAGCAGCCCCCTGAAGTATCCAGCGGGAAGCTACGAGCAGTACTTC,CASSPLKYPAGSYEQYF
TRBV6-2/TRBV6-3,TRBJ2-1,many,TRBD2,TGTGCCAGCACCCCCATTGTAGCGGGAGCCCAGTTCTTC,CASTPIVAGAQFF
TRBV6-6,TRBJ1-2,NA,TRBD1,TGTGCCAGCAGTTATGGGGGACAGCATGGCTACACCTTC,CASSYGGQHGYTF
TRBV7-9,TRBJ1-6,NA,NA,TGTGCCAGCAGCCCAAGGGGGGGTTCCTCCCGTAATTCACCCCTCCACTTT,CASSPRGGSSRNSPLHF
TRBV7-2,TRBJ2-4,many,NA,TGTGCCAGCAGCTTAGAGTCCTGGCGCGGGGGCCTAGCCAAAAACATTCAGTACTTC,CASSLESWRGGLAKNIQYF
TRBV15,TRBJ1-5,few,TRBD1,TGTGCCACCAGCAAGGGGACAGGGAATCAGCCCCAGCATTTT,CATSKGTGNQPQHF
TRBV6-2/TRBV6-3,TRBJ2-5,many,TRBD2,TGTGCCAGCAGTCATTCCGGGCTAGCGGGAGGTGGAGAGACCCAGTACTTC,CASSHSGLAGGGETQYF